This TCR beta chain was found in a study of cytomegalovirus exposure and HLA in healthy donors. Study-wide points: In a later analysis, most CMV-associated TCR beta chains appeared HLA-restricted. Exclusion as indistinguishable affected some V segments, including TRBV6-2 and TRBV6-3. The study flagged roughly 160 TCR beta chains as cytomegalovirus-associated. CMV antigen specificity was confirmed in vitro for a few CMV-associated chains.

The CDR3 totals 17 residues. Germline assignment: CDR1 SGHNT and CDR2 YYREEE (reference sequence). V shed 4 bases, J shed 6 bases, and the junction held 8 bases outside the gene matches. The PCR ran on 60 Vbeta and 13 Jbeta primers. Profiling relied on immunoSEQ multiplex PCR, and the TCRdb table lists in-frame clones only, not all of them. The sample carries 90,000 to 130,000 clones, around three quarters recorded once. About this clone: What it binds is unknown.

The receptor was isolated from a young woman in good health and CMV-seropositive. The chain carries TRBV5-4 and TRBJ2-1; 15 bases fit TRBD2. The sequenced material came from PBMCs. The chain's CDR3 is CASSPGLAGGVVNEQFF. CDR3 nucleotide sequence: TGTGCCAGCAGCCCCGGACTAGCGGGAGGGGTTGTCAATGAGCAGTTCTTC.